This TCR delta chain was retrieved from a study of γδ T cells in repeated Plasmodium falciparum infection. Study in general: Four controlled malaria infections with P. falciparum NF54 spanned 644 days. Each infection was followed by sampling at 21 days, plus baseline and some pre-infection draws.

The CDR3 loop spans 20 amino acids. Trimming took 3 bases from V and 0 from J, leaving 26 bases between them. Per the germline V gene, CDR1 is TSWWSYY and CDR2 is QGS. TCRdb re-called the multiplex PCR reads via CATT. Altogether roughly 48,000 delta-chain clones are present, 1.5% to 2% being singletons, with the ten largest covering over 7%. Bulk repertoires came from Vgamma9/Vdelta2+ or Vdelta2-negative gammadelta T cells flow-sorted from PBMC. The sample holds many counts of this clone. The genes are TRDV1 and TRDJ1; D is perhaps TRDD3 (8 bases). The source is a pool of human donors (malaria-infected and uninfected, not separated). Sequencing was performed on gamma-delta T cells from blood. CDR3 sequence (DNA): TGTGCTCTTGGGGACCCCGGTTCCTACCTGGGGGACCCGTACACCGATAAACTCATCTTT. Translation gives CALGDPGSYLGDPYTDKLIF.